These 27 T cell receptor beta chains share one sample of origin, sequenced in a study of cytomegalovirus exposure and HLA in healthy donors. Primers included in the PCR were 60 Vbeta and 13 Jbeta primers. TCRdb's table, derived via immunoSEQ multiplex PCR, lists solely in-frame clones and lacks some. The sample lists 150,000 to 200,000 clones; around 83% were seen once. The sequenced sample was PBMCs. These receptors originate from a girl aged 2 to 10 in good health and CMV-seropositive.

J is TRBJ1-1 and V is TRBV28; D not certain. Germline assignment: CDR1 MDHEN and CDR2 SYDVKM. This CDR3 is 13 amino acids long. Trimming pared 3 bases from V and 2 bases from J, leaving 7 bases between. CDR3 bases: TGTGCCAGCAGTTTGATCAGTAACACTGAAGCTTTCTTT. Translated, it gives CASSLISNTEAFF.

The rearrangement uses TRBV28 and TRBJ1-5; no reliable D call. This CDR3 comprises 13 residues. V gave up 3 bases and J gave up 2 bases, with 5 bases separating them. The germline CDR1 and CDR2 sequences are MDHEN and SYDVKM. The CDR3 DNA reads TGTGCCAGCAGTTTTCAGGGCAATCAGCCCCAGCATTTT. Translated: CASSFQGNQPQHF.

The chain carries TRBV6-1 and TRBJ2-3; D perhaps matches TRBD2 (5 bases). The germline V gene encodes CDR1 MNHNS and CDR2 SASEGT. V was shortened by 5 bases and J by 0 bases, with 12 bases between the two germline ends. The CDR3 totals 15 residues. In DNA, the CDR3 is TGTGCCAGCAGTAGATTAGCGTATAGCACAGATACGCAGTATTTT. Protein product: CASSRLAYSTDTQYF.

The CDR3 region is CASSDRPTGTFYNEQFF. The CDR3, as DNA: TGTGCCAGCAGTGATCGCCCGACAGGGACTTTCTACAATGAGCAGTTCTTC. The V call is TRBV6-1, the J call TRBJ2-1; D is perhaps TRBD1 (7 bases). This CDR3 comprises 17 residues. Trimming stripped 3 bases from V and 3 bases from J, with 18 bases between. Germline-derived CDR1 and CDR2 are MNHNS and SASEGT.

The chain has TRBV30 and TRBJ1-2; D unclear. The CDR3 length is 13 residues. Deletions cut 3 bases from V and 0 bases from J, with 8 bases between. The germline gives CDR1 GTSNPN, CDR2 SVGIG (reference sequence). The CDR3 DNA reads as TGTGCCTGGAGCTATACAGCTAACTATGGCTACACCTTC. Translated, it gives CAWSYTANYGYTF.

The rearrangement uses TRBV28 and TRBJ2-3, with 8 positions matching TRBD1. V was clipped by 2 bases and J by 8 bases; unmatched bases: 6. In germline, CDR1 is MDHEN, CDR2 SYDVKM. This CDR3 comprises 14 residues. DNA for the CDR3: TGTGCCAGCAGTTTACAGGGGGCATTAGTTACGCAGTATTTT. This codes for CASSLQGALVTQYF.

This clone was detected a few times. Other DNA variants within this sample encode the same CDR3. The chain recombines TRBV6-4 with TRBJ2-3; 7 positions match TRBD2. This CDR3 is built from 14 residues. With 0 bases clipped from V and 3 bases from J, the junction kept 0 bases outside the gene matches. Per the germline V gene, CDR1 is MRHNA and CDR2 is SNTAGT. The CDR3 coding sequence is TGTGCCAGCAGTGACTCGCGGGAGACAGATACGCAGTATTTT. Protein: CASSDSRETDTQYF.

The rearrangement links TRBV21-1 to TRBJ1-5; the table's D call TRBD1 went unverified against the DNA. TRBV21-1 is reported as a pseudogene. The CDR3 totals 16 residues. The CDR3 coding sequence is TGTGCCAGCAGCAAAGCGCAGGACAGGGGTAATCAGCCCCAGCATTTT. Translation gives CASSKAQDRGNQPQHF.

The rearrangement links TRBV18 to TRBJ1-1, with D unclear. The CDR3 is 15 residues long. Per the germline V gene, CDR1 is KGHSH and CDR2 is LQKENI. V was pared by 3 bases and J by 4 bases, with 15 bases between. The CDR3 DNA sequence: TGTGCCAGCTCACCCCCCGGGGTCTCCGGCACTGAAGCTTTCTTT. Protein sequence: CASSPPGVSGTEAFF.

Written as DNA, the CDR3 is TGTGCCAGCAGTCCCCGGACTAGCGGGTGGGAGACCCAGTACTTC. The encoded protein is CASSPRTSGWETQYF. The V call is TRBV2, the J call TRBJ2-5; 11 bases are shared with TRBD2. Germline loops: CDR1 SNHLY, CDR2 FYNNEI. The V gene end was trimmed by 5 bases and the J gene end by 5 bases; junction bases not matched to a gene: 7. This CDR3 is 15 amino acids long.

V gene TRBV12-5 combines with J gene TRBJ2-1; D might be TRBD1 (6 bases). Germline-derived CDR1 and CDR2 are LGHNT and FRNRAP. V was cut by 0 bases and J by 0 bases, with 18 bases left in between. CDR3 length equals 19 residues. The CDR3 DNA reads as TGTGCTAGTGGTTTGGTAATGGGGGCCGGGGTTAGCTCCTACAATGAGCAGTTCTTC. Translated: CASGLVMGAGVSSYNEQFF.

The V call is TRBV29-1, the J call TRBJ1-1; D is uncertain. CDR3 length: 13 residues. V was trimmed by 3 bases and J by 0 bases, leaving 8 bases between them. Germline CDR1 and CDR2: SQVTM and ANQGSEA. The CDR3 DNA sequence: TGCAGCGTTGAGCGAGGGCTGAACACTGAAGCTTTCTTT. Encoded protein: CSVERGLNTEAFF.

This CDR3 reads CAWTRQGNYGYTF. The CDR3, as DNA: TGTGCCTGGACCCGACAGGGGAACTATGGCTACACCTTC. The rearrangement joins TRBV30 to TRBJ1-2; 8 bases fit TRBD1. The germline gives CDR1 GTSNPN, CDR2 SVGIG (reference sequence). This CDR3 has 13 residues. The junction had 3 bases not matched to a gene; V was cut back by 4 bases and J by 2 bases.

Comments on this clone: The junction shows a germline mismatch at one end, possibly a read error. The V and J genes are TRBV30 and TRBJ1-2; the match to TRBD1 covers 11 bases. Germline V CDR1 and CDR2: GTSNPN, SVGIG (reference sequence). This CDR3 has 13 amino acids. The CDR3 DNA follows: TGTGCCTGGTGGACAGGGGGCGCTGAAGGCTACCCCTTC. This encodes CAWWTGGAEGYPF.

This sequence joins TRBV28 and TRBJ2-3; D possibly corresponds to TRBD1 (6 bases). The CDR3 length is 14 residues. CDR1 is MDHEN, CDR2 SYDVKM, per germline. Trimming pared 10 bases from V and 2 bases from J, leaving 16 bases between. The CDR3 DNA follows: TGTGCCACCGAGGACAGCCGAAACACAGATACGCAGTATTTT. It specifies CATEDSRNTDTQYF.

The chain is built from TRBV19 and TRBJ2-7; D is ambiguous. The ends were cut back, 4 bases at V and 1 base at J, with 8 bases in the middle. Germline CDR1 and CDR2: LNHDA and SQIVND (reference sequence). This CDR3 is 13 amino acids long. CDR3 sequence (DNA): TGTGCCAGTAGTACCATACAGTCCTACGAGCAGTACTTC. It translates to CASSTIQSYEQYF.

CDR3 protein: CASSLGAGRETQYF. For the CDR3, the DNA is TGTGCCAGCAGTTTAGGGGCCGGCCGGGAGACCCAGTACTTC. V and J are TRBV27 and TRBJ2-5, with a tentative D call TRBD1 (5 bases). Per germline, CDR1 MNHEY and CDR2 SMNVEV (reference sequence). Trimming took 2 bases from V and 5 from J, leaving 12 bases between them. This CDR3 comprises 14 residues.

The V and J genes are TRBV30 and TRBJ2-1, with D possibly matching TRBD2 (6 bases). The germline gives CDR1 GTSNPN, CDR2 SVGIG (reference sequence). Trimming left V 8 bases short and J 15 bases short, with 20 bases between. The CDR3 runs to 11 residues. Here the CDR3 reads CARPGLRGPFF. The CDR3 region has the DNA TGTGCCCGCCCGGGACTGCGGGGCCCGTTCTTC.

CDR3 bases: TGTGCCAGCAGGGACAGGGGCACAGATACGCAGTATTTT. Residues: CASRDRGTDTQYF. The chain is built from TRBV28 and TRBJ2-3, with 8 bases that match TRBD1. The CDR3 is made up of 13 amino acids. Unmatched junction bases numbered 0, after V lost 6 bases and J lost 1 base. Germline values: CDR1 MDHEN, CDR2 SYDVKM.

This chain connects TRBV14 to TRBJ2-1; 9 bases align to TRBD1. This CDR3 is 16 amino acids long. The germline V gene has CDR1 SGHDN and CDR2 FVKESK. The V segment lost 7 bases and the J segment 6 bases; nucleotides outside the gene matches: 13. The CDR3 loop is CASNQIGTGILNEQFF. CDR3 DNA sequence: TGTGCCAGCAACCAGATCGGGACAGGGATCCTCAATGAGCAGTTCTTC. The full variable domain, completed using reference TRBV14 and TRBJ2-1, is EAGVTQFPSHSVIEKGQTVTLRCDPISGHDNLYWYRRVMGKEIKFLLHFVKESKQDESGMPNNRFLAERTGGTYSTLKVQPAELEDSGVYFCASNQIGTGILNEQFFGPGTRLTVL.

In DNA, the CDR3 is TGCAGTGCTAGCCGACAGGGTGGCTACACCTTC. As protein: CSASRQGGYTF. This chain links TRBV20-1 with TRBJ1-2, with 7 bases that match TRBD1. V shed 3 bases and J 7 bases; nucleotides not matched to a gene: 2. This CDR3 is 11 amino acids long. Germline V gives CDR1 DFQATT, CDR2 SNEGSKA (reference sequence).

The J gene is TRBJ1-4, the V gene TRBV7-9; D ambiguous. This CDR3 is 14 amino acids long. Germline values: CDR1 SEHNR, CDR2 FQNEAQ (reference sequence). Between the trimmed V and J ends, which lost 1 base and 5 bases, there was a span of 8 bases. CDR3 sequence reads: CASSLGAGNEKLFF. The CDR3 bases are TGTGCCAGCAGCTTAGGGGCGGGAAATGAAAAACTGTTTTTT.

The chain couples TRBV27 to TRBJ1-2, with a tentative D call TRBD1 (6 bases). The germline V gene has CDR1 MNHEY and CDR2 SMNVEV (reference sequence). V was pared by 3 bases and J by 5 bases, with 16 bases between. The CDR3 extends over 15 amino acids. CDR3 coding DNA: TGTGCCAGCAGTTTCGGTGCCGGGACACCGTATGGCTACACCTTC. This gives the protein CASSFGAGTPYGYTF.

The chain has TRBV5-8 and TRBJ2-5; D remains unclear. Looked up from germline, CDR1 is SGHTS and CDR2 is YDEGEE. Trimming removed 4 bases at V and 9 bases at J, with 13 bases between. This CDR3 has 12 residues. CDR3 DNA sequence: TGTGCCAGCAGCCCGAACCGCTGGCCCCAGTACTTC. It yields the protein CASSPNRWPQYF.

CDR3 in amino acids: CASSFIRAENTEAFF. The DNA for the CDR3 is TGTGCCAGCAGTTTTATCAGGGCGGAGAACACTGAAGCTTTCTTT. The chain uses TRBV28 and TRBJ1-1, with TRBD1 as a possible D gene (5 bases). Germline lookup yields CDR1 MDHEN and CDR2 SYDVKM. This CDR3 comprises 15 residues. V was cut by 3 bases and J by 1 base, with 12 bases left in between.

This rearrangement joins TRBV28 to TRBJ2-1; the match to TRBD2 covers 7 bases. CDR1 is MDHEN, CDR2 SYDVKM, per germline. This CDR3 region has 13 residues. The V segment lost 3 bases and the J segment 5 bases; nucleotides outside the gene matches: 1. This chain's CDR3 is CASSFGTNNEQFF. The CDR3 region has the DNA TGTGCCAGCAGTTTCGGGACTAACAATGAGCAGTTCTTC.

The V gene is TRBV30, the J gene TRBJ2-5, with 9 bases aligning to TRBD1. Unmatched junction bases numbered 6, after V lost 5 bases and J lost 5 bases. The CDR3 covers 13 residues. Germline-derived CDR1 and CDR2 are GTSNPN and SVGIG (reference sequence). The CDR3 nucleotides read TGTGCCTGGGGATCCGGACAGGGGGAGACCCAGTACTTC. The encoded protein is CAWGSGQGETQYF. Full variable domain (missing parts from reference TRBV30 and TRBJ2-5): SQTIHQWPATLVQPVGSPLSLECTVEGTSNPNLYWYRQAAGRGLQLLFYSVGIGQISSEVPQNLSASRPQDRQFILSSKKLLLSDSGFYLCAWGSGQGETQYFGPGTRLLVL.